This is a list of T cell receptor beta chains from one sample in a study of blood T cells in healthy people across ages. MiXCR, run by TCRdb on the 5' RACE reads, gives a single entry per CDR3 protein. The sample contains hundreds of thousands of distinct CDR3 sequences, roughly 64% of which appear only once. The sample was blood. Every receptor here comes from a man younger than 45 in good health. Each CDR3 is given with its conserved first and last residue. D genes are given only for firm matches. Some rows have no size entry. The others give once, few or many, or a class for an expanded clone.

j_gene,d_gene,abundance,v_gene,CDR3nt,CDR3aa
TRBJ2-1,NA,few,TRBV7-3,TGTGCCAGCAGCTTACGGATTTCCGCCCCGCAGTTCTTC,CASSLRISAPQFF
TRBJ2-3,NA,once,TRBV3-1,TGTGCCAGCAGCCAATATGAGGGTCATACGCAGTATTTT,CASSQYEGHTQYF
TRBJ2-6,NA,NA,TRBV12-3/TRBV12-4,TGTGCCAGCAGTCAGGGTTTATCCGGGGCCAACGTCCCGACTTTC,CASSQGLSGANVPTF
TRBJ2-2,NA,NA,TRBV24-1,TGTGCCACCAGTGCCCCAAGGAGATTTAGCCCCGGGGAGCTGTTTTTT,CATSAPRRFSPGELFF
TRBJ2-1,NA,few,TRBV5-1,TGCGCCAGCAGCTTGGGGGGGGGCGGGAGCGGCAATGAGCAGTTCTTC,CASSLGGGGSGNEQFF
TRBJ2-3,TRBD2,NA,TRBV29-1,TGCAGCGCTAGACTAGCGGGAGGTTTTCGGGAGACAGATACGCAGTATTTT,CSARLAGGFRETDTQYF
TRBJ1-2,NA,once,TRBV28,TGTGCCAGCGGCGAGGGGATAGATGGCTACACCTTC,CASGEGIDGYTF
TRBJ2-6,NA,NA,TRBV7-2,TGTGCCAGCAGAGCACCACAGGTCTCTGGGGCCAACGTCCTGACTTTC,CASRAPQVSGANVLTF
TRBJ2-5,TRBD1,NA,TRBV27,TGTGCCAGCTCAGCGAGGGGGCCCCAAGAGACCCAGTACTTC,CASSARGPQETQYF
TRBJ2-3,NA,few,TRBV5-5,TGTGCCAGCAGCCCTATCGGGGCGGAAAGCACAGATACGCAGTATTTT,CASSPIGAESTDTQYF
TRBJ2-4,NA,NA,TRBV10-3,TGTGCCATCAGTGAGCGACGGGGATTCTTGGACATTCAGTACTTC,CAISERRGFLDIQYF
TRBJ2-7,NA,NA,TRBV6-5,TGTGCCAGCAGTTACTCGTACTCCAGCTCCTACGAGCAGTACTTC,CASSYSYSSSYEQYF
TRBJ2-5,NA,NA,TRBV20-1,TGCAGTGCTAGAGCGCCCAGGGAATGGGAGACCCAGTACTTC,CSARAPREWETQYF
TRBJ2-5,NA,few,TRBV7-6,TGTGCCAGCAGCTTAGGAGGGTCGTCAGGTCAAGAGACCCAGTACTTC,CASSLGGSSGQETQYF
TRBJ2-7,TRBD2,NA,TRBV11-2,TGTGCCAGCAGCTCCCGGACTAGCGGGAGCTCCTACGAGCAGTACTTC,CASSSRTSGSSYEQYF